The 12 T cell receptor beta chains given below trace back to one sample, sequenced in a study of Ad26.COV2.S vaccination and SARS-CoV-2 variants. Clones were sequenced by immunoSEQ multiplex PCR, and TCRdb holds only the in-frame ones, with some missing. This table holds about 400,000 clones, 92% found once. Treatment noted: some 20 received Ad26.COV2.S at low or high dose, single or two shots; about 5 received placebo; per-sample allocation not given. Each sample was drawn 63 days after the first injection (of vaccine or placebo). The specimen comprised peripheral blood, sampled in a trial of Ad26.COV2.S vaccine versus placebo. These receptors were taken from a person between 18 and 59 years old who received the Ad26.COV2.S COVID-19 vaccine or a placebo.

The chain is built from TRBV28 and TRBJ2-7; 9 bases map to TRBD1. CDR3 length: 14 residues. Per germline, CDR1 MDHEN and CDR2 SYDVKM. V was clipped by 3 bases and J by 2 bases; unmatched bases: 2. Written as DNA, the CDR3 is TGTGCCAGCAGTTTGGGACAGGGTACCTACGAGCAGTACTTC. This encodes CASSLGQGTYEQYF.

The chain has TRBV7-9 and TRBJ1-4, with TRBD1 matching 7 bases. CDR1 is SEHNR and CDR2 is FQNEAQ in the germline V gene (reference sequence). The CDR3 is 17 amino acids. The CDR3 bases are TGTGCAGCCCTCTTCTCCGACAGGGTCCGTGCTAATGAAAAACTGTTTTTT. Its translation is CAALFSDRVRANEKLFF.

This clone is a singleton in its sample. The chain uses TRBV29-1 and TRBJ2-2; 8 bases align to TRBD1. Germline V lookup: CDR1 SQVTM, CDR2 ANQGSEA. With V trimmed by 7 bases and J by 3 bases, 16 bases remained unmatched. The length of the CDR3 is 17 residues. CDR3 nucleotides: TGCAGCGCGGAGGTTCTAGTCATGGACAGGGACACCGGGGAGCTGTTTTTT. Amino acid sequence: CSAEVLVMDRDTGELFF.

V usage is TRBV9 and J usage is TRBJ2-7; perhaps TRBD2 as D (5 bases). Trimming pared 4 bases from V and 3 bases from J, leaving 11 bases between. Germline assignment: CDR1 SGDLS and CDR2 YYNGEE. The CDR3 consists of 13 residues. The CDR3 bases are TGTGCCAGCAGCCCACGGGGTCGCTACGAGCAGTACTTC. It translates to CASSPRGRYEQYF.

V usage is TRBV25-1 and J usage is TRBJ2-5; tentative D call: TRBD1 (6 bases). The CDR3 is made up of 17 amino acids. CDR1 MGHDK and CDR2 SYGVNS come from the germline V gene. V gave up 1 base and J gave up 4 bases, with 19 bases separating them. The CDR3 nucleotides read TGTGCCAGCAGTGAATCTCCGCCGACAGGACCCGTAGAGACCCAGTACTTC. Translated, it gives CASSESPPTGPVETQYF.

DNA for the CDR3: TGTGCCAGCAGCCCGGATCCGGGACTAGCTAAGCTGTTTTTT. Protein product: CASSPDPGLAKLFF. This chain uses TRBV11-2 with TRBJ2-2, with 9 bases that match TRBD2. J gave up 12 bases and V 5 bases, and 10 bases lay outside the gene matches. The CDR3 is made up of 14 amino acids. Germline V lookup: CDR1 SGHAT, CDR2 FQNNGV.

The chain has TRBV3-1 (or the pseudogene TRBV3-2) and TRBJ1-3; D is ambiguous. V lost 3 bases and J 0 bases, leaving 9 bases between the germline ends. Germline lookup yields CDR1 LGHDT and CDR2 YNNKEL (reference sequence). The CDR3 runs to 15 residues. The CDR3 reads CASSHLPYSGNTIYF. The CDR3 bases are TGTGCCAGCAGCCATCTGCCTTACTCTGGAAACACCATATATTTT.

The chain carries TRBV9 and TRBJ2-4; 16 positions agree with TRBD2. This CDR3 has 21 residues. V trimming: 4 bases; J trimming: 2 bases; junction bases outside the gene matches: 15. The germline V gene encodes CDR1 SGDLS and CDR2 YYNGEE. This chain's CDR3 is CASSPIPGTSGGAGTKNIQYF. The CDR3 DNA reads TGTGCCAGCAGCCCCATTCCAGGGACTAGCGGGGGGGCCGGGACCAAAAACATTCAGTACTTC.

This clone was counted a few times. V usage is TRBV7-9 and J usage is TRBJ2-7; 7 bases are a match to TRBD2. Germline V gene sequence: CDR1 SEHNR, CDR2 FQNEAQ (reference sequence). The CDR3 has 14 amino acids. The V gene end was trimmed by 4 bases and the J gene end by 0 bases; junction bases not matched to a gene: 3. The CDR3 protein is CASSSGRSSYEQYF. The DNA of the CDR3 is TGTGCCAGCAGCTCCGGGAGGTCCTCCTACGAGCAGTACTTC.

V gene TRBV18 combines with J gene TRBJ2-1, with TRBD2 matching over 8 bases. Germline CDR1 reads KGHSH; CDR2 reads LQKENI. With 3 bases clipped from V and 0 bases from J, the junction kept 4 bases outside the gene matches. The CDR3 covers 16 residues. The DNA for the CDR3 is TGTGCCAGCTCACCCTTAAGCGGGGGCTCCTACAATGAGCAGTTCTTC. It encodes CASSPLSGGSYNEQFF.

The rearrangement links TRBV5-1 to TRBJ2-5, with 10 positions matching TRBD2. The V gene's germline CDR1 is SGHRS and CDR2 YFSETQ. The CDR3 runs to 16 residues. V dropped 4 bases and J dropped 4; count of bases not matched to a gene: 10. The CDR3 is CASSPGLATVPETQYF. The CDR3 DNA follows: TGCGCCAGCAGCCCGGGACTAGCGACCGTTCCAGAGACCCAGTACTTC. Drawing the rest from reference TRBV5-1 and TRBJ2-5, the complete variable domain is KAGVTQTPRYLIKTRGQQVTLSCSPISGHRSVSWYQQTPGQGLQFLFEYFSETQRNKGNFPGRFSGRQFSNSRSEMNVSTLELGDSALYLCASSPGLATVPETQYFGPGTRLLVL.

This rearrangement joins TRBV5-4 to TRBJ1-6; D remains ambiguous. The CDR3 contains 13 residues. Germline V CDR1 and CDR2: SGHNT, YYREEE (reference sequence). V was shortened by 2 bases and J by 14 bases, with 14 bases between the two germline ends. In nucleotides, the CDR3 is TGTGCCAGCAGCTTCGAACCCGGGTTGGCCCTCCACTTT. Translated, it gives CASSFEPGLALHF.